This T cell receptor beta chain was observed in a study of cytomegalovirus exposure and HLA in healthy donors. In the PCR, 60 Vbeta and 13 Jbeta primers were used. The table came from immunoSEQ multiplex PCR; TCRdb's copy has only in-frame clones and leaves some out. The sample contains 150,000 to 200,000 clones, 80% of which appear only once. This clone appeared once. V lost 10 bases to trimming and J lost 2 bases, with 15 bases between them. Per germline, CDR1 LNHDA and CDR2 SQIVND (reference sequence). This CDR3 is built from 13 residues. This clonotype originated in a girl under 18 in good health and CMV-seropositive. Sequencing was performed on PBMCs. The chain recombines TRBV19 with TRBJ2-7; D uncertain. As DNA, the CDR3 is TGTGCCACCCTATTTTTTAACCCCTACGAGCAGTACTTC. It encodes CATLFFNPYEQYF.